The clone carrying this T cell receptor beta chain has only a few counts. The antigen remains undetermined. These data belong to a study of T-cell memory formation after mild COVID-19. One entry per CDR3 protein, called by TCRdb with MiXCR from the 5' RACE reads. The data contain 110,000 to 150,000 distinct CDR3 sequences, 14% of them singletons. Whole-study findings and limits: Later expanders leaned CD4+, whereas clones that contracted between day 15 and 85 were balanced CD4/CD8. There were some responding clones in pre-infection memory, which suggested that cross-reactive memory had joined.

The CDR3 runs to 12 residues. V was trimmed by 7 bases and J by 4 bases, leaving 10 bases between them. Germline V gene data show CDR1 as SNHLY and CDR2 as FYNNEI. Source material: PBMCs or a T cell subset sorted from them (not recorded which). The source of this sequence is an adult woman who had mild COVID-19 (a few samples of this study predate the infection). Cell type and time point are not known. The chain has TRBV2 and TRBJ1-2; D is unclear. This CDR3 is CASTPSLYGYTF. CDR3 nucleotide sequence: TGTGCCAGCACCCCGAGTCTCTATGGCTACACCTTC.